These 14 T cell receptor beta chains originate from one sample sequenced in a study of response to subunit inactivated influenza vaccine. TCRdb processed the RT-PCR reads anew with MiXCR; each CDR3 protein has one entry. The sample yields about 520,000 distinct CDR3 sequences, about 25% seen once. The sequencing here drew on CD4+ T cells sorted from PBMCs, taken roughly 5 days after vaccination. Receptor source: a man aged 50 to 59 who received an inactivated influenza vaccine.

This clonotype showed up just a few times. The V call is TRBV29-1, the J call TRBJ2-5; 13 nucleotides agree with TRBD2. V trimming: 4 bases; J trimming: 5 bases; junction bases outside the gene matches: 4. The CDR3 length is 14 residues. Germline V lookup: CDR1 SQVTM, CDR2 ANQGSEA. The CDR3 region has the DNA TGCAGCGTTGCCGGGACTAGCGGGATGGAGACCCAGTACTTC. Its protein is CSVAGTSGMETQYF.

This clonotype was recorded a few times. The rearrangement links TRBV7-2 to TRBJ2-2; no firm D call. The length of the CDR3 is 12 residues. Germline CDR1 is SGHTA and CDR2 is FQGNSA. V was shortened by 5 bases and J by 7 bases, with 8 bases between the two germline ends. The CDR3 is CASSTLGGELFF. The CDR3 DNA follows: TGTGCCAGCAGCACTCTCGGCGGGGAGCTGTTTTTT. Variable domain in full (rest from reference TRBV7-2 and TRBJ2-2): GAGVSQSPSNKVTEKGKDVELRCDPISGHTALYWYRQSLGQGLEFLIYFQGNSAPDKSGLPSDRFSAERTGGSVSTLTIQRTQQEDSAVYLCASSTLGGELFFGEGSRLTVL.

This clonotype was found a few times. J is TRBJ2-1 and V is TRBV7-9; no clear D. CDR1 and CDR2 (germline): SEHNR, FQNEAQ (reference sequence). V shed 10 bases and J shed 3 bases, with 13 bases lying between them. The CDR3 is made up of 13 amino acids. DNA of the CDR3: TGTGCCACCCTCTATGGGCTCTACAATGAGCAGTTCTTC. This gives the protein CATLYGLYNEQFF.

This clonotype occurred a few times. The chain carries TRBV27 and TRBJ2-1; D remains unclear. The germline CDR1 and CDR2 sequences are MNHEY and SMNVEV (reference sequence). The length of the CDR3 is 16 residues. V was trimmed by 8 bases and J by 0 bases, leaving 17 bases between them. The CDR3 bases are TGTGCCAGCTGCCCGACGAGGAAGAGCTCCTACAATGAGCAGTTCTTC. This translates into CASCPTRKSSYNEQFF.

Written as DNA, the CDR3 is TGTGCCAGCTGGGAACAGGGGGCGAAGACCCAGTACTTC. Translated: CASWEQGAKTQYF. J is TRBJ2-5 and V is TRBV7-9; 9 positions agree with TRBD1. The CDR3 has 13 residues. V gave up 8 bases and J gave up 6 bases; unmatched junction bases: 7. From germline, CDR1 is SEHNR and CDR2 FQNEAQ (reference sequence).

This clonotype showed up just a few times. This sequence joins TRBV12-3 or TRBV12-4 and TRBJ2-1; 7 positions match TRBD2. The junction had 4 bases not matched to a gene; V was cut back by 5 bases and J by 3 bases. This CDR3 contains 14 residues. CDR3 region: CASSPTSVYNEQFF. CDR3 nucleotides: TGTGCCAGCAGTCCAACTAGCGTCTACAATGAGCAGTTCTTC.

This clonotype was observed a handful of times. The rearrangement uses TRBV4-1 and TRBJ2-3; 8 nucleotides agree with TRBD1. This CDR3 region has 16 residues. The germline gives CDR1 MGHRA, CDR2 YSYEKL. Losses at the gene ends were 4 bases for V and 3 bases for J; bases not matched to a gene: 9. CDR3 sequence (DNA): TGCGCCAGCAGCCGATACCAGGGGGCGTCGACAGATACGCAGTATTTT. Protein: CASSRYQGASTDTQYF.

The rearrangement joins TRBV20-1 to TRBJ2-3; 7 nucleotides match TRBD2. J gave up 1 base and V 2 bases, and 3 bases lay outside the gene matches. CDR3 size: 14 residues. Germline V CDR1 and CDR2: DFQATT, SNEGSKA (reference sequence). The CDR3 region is CSARLSGGTDTQYF. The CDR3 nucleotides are TGCAGTGCTAGACTCAGCGGGGGCACAGATACGCAGTATTTT.

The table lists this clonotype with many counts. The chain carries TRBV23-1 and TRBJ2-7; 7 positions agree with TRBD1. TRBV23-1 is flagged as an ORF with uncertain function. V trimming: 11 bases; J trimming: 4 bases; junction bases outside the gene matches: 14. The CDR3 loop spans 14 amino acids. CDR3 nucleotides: TGCGCCCCCCGCCCAGGGGGAGCCTTATACGAGCAGTACTTC. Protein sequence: CAPRPGGALYEQYF.

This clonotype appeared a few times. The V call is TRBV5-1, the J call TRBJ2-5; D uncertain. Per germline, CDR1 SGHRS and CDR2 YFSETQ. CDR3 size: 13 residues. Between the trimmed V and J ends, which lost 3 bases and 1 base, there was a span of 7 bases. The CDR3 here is CASSWGFQETQYF. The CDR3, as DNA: TGCGCCAGCAGCTGGGGTTTCCAAGAGACCCAGTACTTC.

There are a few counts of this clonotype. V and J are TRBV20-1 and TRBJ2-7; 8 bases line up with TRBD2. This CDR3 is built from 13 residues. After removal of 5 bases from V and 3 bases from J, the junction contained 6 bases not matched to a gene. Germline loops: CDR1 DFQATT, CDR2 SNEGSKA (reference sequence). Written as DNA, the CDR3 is TGCAGTGCTCCTACTAGCGGAAACTACGAGCAGTACTTC. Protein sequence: CSAPTSGNYEQYF.

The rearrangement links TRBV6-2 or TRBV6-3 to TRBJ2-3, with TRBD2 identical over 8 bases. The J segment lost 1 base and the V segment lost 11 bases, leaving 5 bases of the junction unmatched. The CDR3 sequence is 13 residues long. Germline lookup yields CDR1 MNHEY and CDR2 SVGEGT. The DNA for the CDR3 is TGTGCCTGCGCGGGACTAGGCACAGATACGCAGTATTTT. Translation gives CACAGLGTDTQYF.

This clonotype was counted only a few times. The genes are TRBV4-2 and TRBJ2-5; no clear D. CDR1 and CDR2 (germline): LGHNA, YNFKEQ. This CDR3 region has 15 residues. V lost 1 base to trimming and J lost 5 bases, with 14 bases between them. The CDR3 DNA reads TGTGCCAGCAGCCAAGGTCGTGGCAATGGGGAGACCCAGTACTTC. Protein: CASSQGRGNGETQYF.

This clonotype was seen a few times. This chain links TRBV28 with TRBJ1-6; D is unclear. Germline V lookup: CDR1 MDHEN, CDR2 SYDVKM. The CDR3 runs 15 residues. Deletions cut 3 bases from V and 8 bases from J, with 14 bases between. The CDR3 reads CASSLGTGRYSPLHF. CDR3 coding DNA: TGTGCCAGCAGTTTGGGAACCGGGCGCTATTCACCCCTCCACTTT. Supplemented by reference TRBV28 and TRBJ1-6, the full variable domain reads DVKVTQSSRYLVKRTGEKVFLECVQDMDHENMFWYRQDPGLGLRLIYFSYDVKMKEKGDIPEGYSVSREKKERFSLILESASTNQTSMYLCASSLGTGRYSPLHFGNGTRLTVT.